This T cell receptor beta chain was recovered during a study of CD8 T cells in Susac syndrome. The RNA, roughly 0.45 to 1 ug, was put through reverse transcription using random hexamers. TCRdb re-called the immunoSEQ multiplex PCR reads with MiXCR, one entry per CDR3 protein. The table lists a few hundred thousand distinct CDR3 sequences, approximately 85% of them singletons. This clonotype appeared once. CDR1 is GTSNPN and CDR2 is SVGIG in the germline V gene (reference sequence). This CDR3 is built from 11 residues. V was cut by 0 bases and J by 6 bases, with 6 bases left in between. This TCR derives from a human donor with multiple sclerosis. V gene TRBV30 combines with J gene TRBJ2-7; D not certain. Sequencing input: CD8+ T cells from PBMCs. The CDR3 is CAWSVSLEQYF. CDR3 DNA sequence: TGTGCCTGGAGTGTTTCCCTCGAGCAGTACTTC.